This paragraph reports one T cell receptor beta chain. What it binds is unknown. One entry per CDR3 protein, called by TCRdb with MiXCR from the reads. The data contain around 300,000 distinct CDR3 sequences, roughly 21% of them singletons. These data come from a study of T cell repertoires in cytomegalovirus infection. Whole-study context: Matching HLA type, along with CMV infection, was indicated by public TCR beta signatures.

Findings and limits, study-wide: CMV carriers having the relevant HLA were flagged by cumulative public TCR beta family frequency.

This clonotype was obtained from a human donor in good health (CMV status not recorded). Some clones in this sample may be carry-over from other donors' samples. The sample in question was cultured PBMCs, obtained from culture after CMV antigen stimulation.

The CDR3 loop is CASSLAYREGEQFF. The CDR3 coding sequence is TGTGCCAGCAGCTTAGCGTACAGGGAAGGTGAGCAGTTCTTC. The V call is TRBV7-2, the J call TRBJ2-1; D might be TRBD1 (6 bases). This CDR3 region has 14 residues. CDR1 is SGHTA and CDR2 is FQGNSA in the germline V gene. Trimming removed 0 bases at V and 9 bases at J, with 12 bases between. Drawing the rest from reference TRBV7-2 and TRBJ2-1, the complete variable domain is GAGVSQSPSNKVTEKGKDVELRCDPISGHTALYWYRQSLGQGLEFLIYFQGNSAPDKSGLPSDRFSAERTGGSVSTLTIQRTQQEDSAVYLCASSLAYREGEQFFGPGTRLTVL.